The sequence of this TCR beta chain was determined in a study of blood T cells in healthy people across ages. This CDR3 region has 16 residues. With V trimmed by 1 base and J by 0 bases, 4 bases remained unmatched. CDR1 is MGHDK, CDR2 SYGVNS, per germline. Using a J-beta primer mix together with a sample-barcoded 5' primer, a second PCR was run for about 6 to 11 cycles. TCRdb reprocessed the 5' RACE reads via MiXCR and lists one record per CDR3 protein. The data show over 700,000 distinct CDR3 sequences, with 20% to 25% seen just once and more than 7.5% held by the top ten. This clonotype was seen a handful of times. This sample was shared with a second study, whose subject was T cells of mothers and their children.

This chain connects TRBV25-1 to TRBJ2-3, with 7 bases matching TRBD2. This sequence originates from a boy between 5 and 17 years old in good health. Sequencing was done on a sample of blood. CDR3 protein: CASSELERGSTDTQYF. The CDR3 DNA follows: TGTGCCAGCAGTGAATTAGAGCGGGGAAGCACAGATACGCAGTATTTT. Looking up the rest from reference TRBV25-1 and TRBJ2-3 gives the full variable domain: EADIYQTPRYLVIGTGKKITLECSQTMGHDKMYWYQQDPGMELHLIHYSYGVNSTEKGDLSSESTVSRIRTEHFPLTLESARPSHTSQYLCASSELERGSTDTQYFGPGTRLTVL.